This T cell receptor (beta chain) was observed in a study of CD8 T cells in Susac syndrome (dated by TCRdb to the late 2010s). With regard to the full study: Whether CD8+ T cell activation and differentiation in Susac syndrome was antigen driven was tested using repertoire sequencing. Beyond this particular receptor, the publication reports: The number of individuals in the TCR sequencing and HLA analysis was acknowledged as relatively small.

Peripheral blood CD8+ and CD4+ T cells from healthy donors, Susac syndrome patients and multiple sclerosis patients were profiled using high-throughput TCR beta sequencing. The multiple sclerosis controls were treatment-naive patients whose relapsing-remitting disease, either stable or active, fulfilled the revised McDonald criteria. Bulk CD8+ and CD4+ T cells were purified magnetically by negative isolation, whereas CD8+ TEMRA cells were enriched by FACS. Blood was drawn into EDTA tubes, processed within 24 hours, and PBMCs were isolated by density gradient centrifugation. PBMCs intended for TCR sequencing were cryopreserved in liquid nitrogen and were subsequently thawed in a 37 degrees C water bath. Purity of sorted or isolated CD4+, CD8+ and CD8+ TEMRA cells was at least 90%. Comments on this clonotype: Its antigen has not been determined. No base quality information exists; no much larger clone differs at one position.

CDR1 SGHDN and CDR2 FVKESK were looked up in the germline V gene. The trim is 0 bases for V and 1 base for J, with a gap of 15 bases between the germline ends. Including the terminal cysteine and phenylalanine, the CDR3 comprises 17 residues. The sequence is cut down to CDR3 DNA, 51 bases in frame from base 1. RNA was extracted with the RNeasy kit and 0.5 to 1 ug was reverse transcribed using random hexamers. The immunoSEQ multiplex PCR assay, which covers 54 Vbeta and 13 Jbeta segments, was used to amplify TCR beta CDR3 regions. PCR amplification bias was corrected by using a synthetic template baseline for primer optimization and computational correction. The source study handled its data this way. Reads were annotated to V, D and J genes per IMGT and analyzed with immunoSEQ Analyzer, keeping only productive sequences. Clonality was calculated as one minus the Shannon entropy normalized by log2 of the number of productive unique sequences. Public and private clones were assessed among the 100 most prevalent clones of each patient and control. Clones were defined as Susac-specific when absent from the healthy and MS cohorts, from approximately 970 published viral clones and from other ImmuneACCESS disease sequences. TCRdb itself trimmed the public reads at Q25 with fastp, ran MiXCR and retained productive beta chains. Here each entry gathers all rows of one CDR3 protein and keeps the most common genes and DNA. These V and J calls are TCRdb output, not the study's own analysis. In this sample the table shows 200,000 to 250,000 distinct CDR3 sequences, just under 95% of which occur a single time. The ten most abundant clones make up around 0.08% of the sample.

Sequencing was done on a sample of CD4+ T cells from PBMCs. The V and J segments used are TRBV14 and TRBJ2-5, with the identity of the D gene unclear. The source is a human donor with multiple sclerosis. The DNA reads TGTGCCAGCAGCCAAGATACCCGGTGGACCACCCAAGAGACCCAGTACTTC. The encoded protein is CASSQDTRWTTQETQYF.